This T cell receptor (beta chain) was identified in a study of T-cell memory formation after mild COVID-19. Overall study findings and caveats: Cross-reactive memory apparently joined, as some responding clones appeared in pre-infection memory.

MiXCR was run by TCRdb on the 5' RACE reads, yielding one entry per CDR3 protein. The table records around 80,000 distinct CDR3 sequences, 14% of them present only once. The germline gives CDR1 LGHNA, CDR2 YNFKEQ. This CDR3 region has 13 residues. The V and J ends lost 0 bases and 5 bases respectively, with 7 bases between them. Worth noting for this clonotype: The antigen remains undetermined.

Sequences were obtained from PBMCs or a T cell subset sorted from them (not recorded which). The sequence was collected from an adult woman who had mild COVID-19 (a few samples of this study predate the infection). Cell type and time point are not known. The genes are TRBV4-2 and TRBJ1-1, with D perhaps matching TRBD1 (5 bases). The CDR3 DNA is TGTGCCAGCAGCCAAGAACGGGGGACTGAAGCTTTCTTT. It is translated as CASSQERGTEAFF.